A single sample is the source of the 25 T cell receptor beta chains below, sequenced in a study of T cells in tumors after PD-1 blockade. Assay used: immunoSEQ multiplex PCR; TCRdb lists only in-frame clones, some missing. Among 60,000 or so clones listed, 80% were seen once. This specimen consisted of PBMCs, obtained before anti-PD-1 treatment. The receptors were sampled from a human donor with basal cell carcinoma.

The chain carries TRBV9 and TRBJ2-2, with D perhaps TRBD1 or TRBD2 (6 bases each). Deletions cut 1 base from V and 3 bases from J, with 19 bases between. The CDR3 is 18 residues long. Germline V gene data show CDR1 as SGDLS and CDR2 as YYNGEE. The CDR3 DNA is TGTGCCAGCAGCGTATATATTTACGGGGGCGTGGACACCGGGGAGCTGTTTTTT. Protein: CASSVYIYGGVDTGELFF.

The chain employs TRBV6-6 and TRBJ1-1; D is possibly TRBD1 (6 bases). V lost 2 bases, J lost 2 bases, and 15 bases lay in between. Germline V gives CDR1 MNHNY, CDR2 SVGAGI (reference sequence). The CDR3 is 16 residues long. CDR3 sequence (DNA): TGTGCCAGCAGTTACGGACTTACCAGGGGAAACACTGAAGCTTTCTTT. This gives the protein CASSYGLTRGNTEAFF.

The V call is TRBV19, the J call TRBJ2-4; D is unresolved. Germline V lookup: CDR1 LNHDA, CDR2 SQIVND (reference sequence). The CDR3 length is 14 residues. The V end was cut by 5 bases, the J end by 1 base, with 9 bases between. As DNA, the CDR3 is TGTGCCAGTAGTCCCACCTGGGCCAAAAACATTCAGTACTTC. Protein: CASSPTWAKNIQYF.

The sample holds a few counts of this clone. CDR3 sequence (DNA): TGTGCCAGCAGTCAAGTCAGGGCGGTGGATGGCTACACCTTC. Amino acids: CASSQVRAVDGYTF. The genes are TRBV27 and TRBJ1-2, with a possible D match to TRBD1 (5 bases). V shed 5 bases and J shed 6 bases, with 16 bases lying between them. Looked up from germline, CDR1 is MNHEY and CDR2 is SMNVEV (reference sequence). This CDR3 contains 14 residues.

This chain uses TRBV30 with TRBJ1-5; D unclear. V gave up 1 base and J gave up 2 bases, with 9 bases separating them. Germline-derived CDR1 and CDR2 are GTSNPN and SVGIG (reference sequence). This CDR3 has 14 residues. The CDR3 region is CAWSGPAGNQPQHF. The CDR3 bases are TGTGCCTGGAGTGGGCCCGCGGGCAATCAGCCCCAGCATTTT. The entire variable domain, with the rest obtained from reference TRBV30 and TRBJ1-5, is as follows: SQTIHQWPATLVQPVGSPLSLECTVEGTSNPNLYWYRQAAGRGLQLLFYSVGIGQISSEVPQNLSASRPQDRQFILSSKKLLLSDSGFYLCAWSGPAGNQPQHFGDGTRLSIL.

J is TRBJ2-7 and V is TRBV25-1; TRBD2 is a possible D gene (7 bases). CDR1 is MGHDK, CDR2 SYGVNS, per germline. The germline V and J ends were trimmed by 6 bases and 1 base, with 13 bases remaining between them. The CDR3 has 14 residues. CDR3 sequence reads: CASRKGEGSYEQYF. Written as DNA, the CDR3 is TGTGCCAGCAGAAAGGGGGAGGGTTCCTACGAGCAGTACTTC.

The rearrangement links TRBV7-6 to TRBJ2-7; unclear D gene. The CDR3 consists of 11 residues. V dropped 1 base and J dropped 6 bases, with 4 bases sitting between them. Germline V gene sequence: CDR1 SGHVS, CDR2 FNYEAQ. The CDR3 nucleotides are TGTGCCAGCAGCTTAGGGCGCGAGCAGTACTTC. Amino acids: CASSLGREQYF.

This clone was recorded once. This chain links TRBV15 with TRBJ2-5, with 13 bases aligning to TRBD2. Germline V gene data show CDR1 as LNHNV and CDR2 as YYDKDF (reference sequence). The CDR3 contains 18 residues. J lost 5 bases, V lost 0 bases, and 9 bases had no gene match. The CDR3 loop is CATSRDITSGGALETQYF. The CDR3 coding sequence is TGTGCCACCAGCAGAGATATCACTAGCGGGGGGGCCTTGGAGACCCAGTACTTC.

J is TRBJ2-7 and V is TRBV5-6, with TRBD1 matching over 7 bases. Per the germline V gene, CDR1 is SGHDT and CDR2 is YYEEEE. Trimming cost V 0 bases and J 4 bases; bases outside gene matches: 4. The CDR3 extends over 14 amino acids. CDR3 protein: CASSLGGQPYEQYF. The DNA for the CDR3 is TGTGCCAGCAGCTTGGGGGGACAGCCTTACGAGCAGTACTTC.

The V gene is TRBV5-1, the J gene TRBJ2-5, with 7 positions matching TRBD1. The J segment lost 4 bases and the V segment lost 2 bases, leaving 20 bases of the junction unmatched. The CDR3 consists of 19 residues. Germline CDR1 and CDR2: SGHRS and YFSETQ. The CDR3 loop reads CASSFSSRPRQGFLETQYF. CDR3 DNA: TGCGCCAGCAGCTTCTCGTCTCGGCCCCGACAGGGTTTTTTAGAGACCCAGTACTTC. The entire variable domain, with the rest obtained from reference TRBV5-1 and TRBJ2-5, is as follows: KAGVTQTPRYLIKTRGQQVTLSCSPISGHRSVSWYQQTPGQGLQFLFEYFSETQRNKGNFPGRFSGRQFSNSRSEMNVSTLELGDSALYLCASSFSSRPRQGFLETQYFGPGTRLLVL.

CDR3 sequence reads: CASSITGNTEAFF. DNA of the CDR3: TGTGCCAGTAGTATAACAGGGAACACTGAAGCTTTCTTT. The chain has TRBV19 and TRBJ1-1; weak D call: TRBD1 (5 bases). This CDR3 has 13 amino acids. Germline V gene data show CDR1 as LNHDA and CDR2 as SQIVND (reference sequence). V dropped 2 bases and J dropped 1 base, with 5 bases sitting between them.

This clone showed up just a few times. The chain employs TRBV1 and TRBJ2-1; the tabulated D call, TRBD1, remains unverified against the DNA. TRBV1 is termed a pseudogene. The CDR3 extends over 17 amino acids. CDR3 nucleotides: TGCACCAGCAGCCCAACGACCCGGGACACCCGGGGCCATGAGCAGTTCTTC. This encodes CTSSPTTRDTRGHEQFF.

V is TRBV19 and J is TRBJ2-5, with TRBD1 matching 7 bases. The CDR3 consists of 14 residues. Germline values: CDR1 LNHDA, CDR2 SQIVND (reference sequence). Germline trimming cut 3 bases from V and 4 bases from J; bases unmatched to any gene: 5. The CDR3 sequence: CASSIGDRGETQYF. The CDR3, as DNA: TGTGCCAGTAGTATTGGGGACAGAGGAGAGACCCAGTACTTC.

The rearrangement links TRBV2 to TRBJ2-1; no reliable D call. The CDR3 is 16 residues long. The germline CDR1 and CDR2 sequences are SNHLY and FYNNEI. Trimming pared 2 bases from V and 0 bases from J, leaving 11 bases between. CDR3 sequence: CASSESPPSSYNEQFF. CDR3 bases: TGTGCCAGCAGTGAAAGCCCCCCGAGCTCCTACAATGAGCAGTTCTTC.

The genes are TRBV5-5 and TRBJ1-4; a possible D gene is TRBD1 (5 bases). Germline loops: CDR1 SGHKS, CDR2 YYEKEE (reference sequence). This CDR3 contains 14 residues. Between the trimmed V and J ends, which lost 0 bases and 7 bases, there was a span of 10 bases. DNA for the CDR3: TGTGCCAGCAGCTTGGCCAGGGTTAGTGAAAAACTGTTTTTT. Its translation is CASSLARVSEKLFF.

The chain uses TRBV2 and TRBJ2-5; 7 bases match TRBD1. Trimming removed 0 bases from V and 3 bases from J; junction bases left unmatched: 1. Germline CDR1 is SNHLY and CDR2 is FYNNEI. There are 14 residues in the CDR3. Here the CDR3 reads CASSEARGKETQYF. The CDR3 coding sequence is TGTGCCAGCAGTGAAGCCAGGGGGAAAGAGACCCAGTACTTC.

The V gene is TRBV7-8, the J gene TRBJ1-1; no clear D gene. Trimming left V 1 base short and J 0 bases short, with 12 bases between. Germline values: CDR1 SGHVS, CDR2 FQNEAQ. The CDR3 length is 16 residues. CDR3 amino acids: CASSLVELQMNTEAFF. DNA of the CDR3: TGTGCCAGCAGCTTAGTTGAGCTGCAGATGAACACTGAAGCTTTCTTT. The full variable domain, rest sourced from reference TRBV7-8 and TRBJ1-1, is GAGVSQSPRYKVAKRGQDVALRCDPISGHVSLFWYQQALGQGPEFLTYFQNEAQLDKSGLPSDRFFAERPEGSVSTLKIQRTQQEDSAVYLCASSLVELQMNTEAFFGQGTRLTVV.

CDR3 in DNA: TGTGCCAGCAGTGAATCTAAGACAGGGCCGGGCACTGAAGCTTTCTTT. It specifies CASSESKTGPGTEAFF. The rearrangement joins TRBV25-1 to TRBJ1-1; 7 nucleotides agree with TRBD1. The CDR3 spans 16 residues. Germline values: CDR1 MGHDK, CDR2 SYGVNS. After removal of 1 base from V and 4 bases from J, the junction contained 9 bases not matched to a gene.

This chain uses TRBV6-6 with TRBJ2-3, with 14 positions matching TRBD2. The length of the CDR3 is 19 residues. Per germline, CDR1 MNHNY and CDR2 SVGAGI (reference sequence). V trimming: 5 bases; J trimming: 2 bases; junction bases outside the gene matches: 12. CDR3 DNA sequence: TGTGCCAGCAGTCATAGCGGACTAGCGGGGGGATCGTCCACAGATACGCAGTATTTT. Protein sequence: CASSHSGLAGGSSTDTQYF.

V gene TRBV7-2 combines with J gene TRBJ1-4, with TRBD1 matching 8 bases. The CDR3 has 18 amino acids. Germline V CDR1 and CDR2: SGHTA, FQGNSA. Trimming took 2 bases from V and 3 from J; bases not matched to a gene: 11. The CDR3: CASSLRTRGLESNEKLFF. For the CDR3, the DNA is TGTGCCAGCAGCTTACGGACCAGGGGGCTTGAGTCTAATGAAAAACTGTTTTTT.

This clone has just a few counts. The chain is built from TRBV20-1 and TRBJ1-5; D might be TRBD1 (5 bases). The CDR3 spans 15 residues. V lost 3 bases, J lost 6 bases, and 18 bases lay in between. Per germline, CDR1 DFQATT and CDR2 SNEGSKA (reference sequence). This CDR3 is CSASLKGSGRQPQHF. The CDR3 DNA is TGCAGTGCTAGTCTAAAGGGGTCCGGACGTCAGCCCCAGCATTTT.

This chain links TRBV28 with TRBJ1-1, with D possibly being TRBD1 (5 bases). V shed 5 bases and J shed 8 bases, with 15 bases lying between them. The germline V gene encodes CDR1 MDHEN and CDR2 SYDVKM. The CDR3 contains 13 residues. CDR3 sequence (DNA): TGTGCCAGCAGTCCCCTTCCGCGGGGGGAAGCTTTCTTT. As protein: CASSPLPRGEAFF.

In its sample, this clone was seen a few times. CDR3 in amino acids: CASSFNGETQYF. DNA of the CDR3: TGCGCCAGCAGCTTTAACGGGGAGACCCAGTACTTC. The chain carries TRBV5-1 and TRBJ2-5; no reliable D call. CDR3 length equals 12 residues. Germline V gene sequence: CDR1 SGHRS, CDR2 YFSETQ. Trimming stripped 2 bases from V and 5 bases from J, with 7 bases between.

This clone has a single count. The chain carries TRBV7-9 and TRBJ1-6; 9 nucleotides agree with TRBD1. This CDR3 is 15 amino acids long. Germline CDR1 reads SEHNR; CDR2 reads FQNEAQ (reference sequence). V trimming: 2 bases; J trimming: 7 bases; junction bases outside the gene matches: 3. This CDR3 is CASSLTGGGNSPLHF. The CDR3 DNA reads TGTGCCAGCAGCTTAACAGGGGGCGGGAATTCACCCCTCCACTTT.

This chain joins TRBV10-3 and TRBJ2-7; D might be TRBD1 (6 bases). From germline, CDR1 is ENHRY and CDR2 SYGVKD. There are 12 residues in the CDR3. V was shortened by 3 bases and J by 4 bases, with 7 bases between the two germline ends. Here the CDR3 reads CAISDRGYEQYF. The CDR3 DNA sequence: TGTGCCATCAGTGACAGGGGTTACGAGCAGTACTTC.